This T cell receptor beta chain was sequenced for a study of blood T cell repertoires in COVID-19. About the research overall: Researchers got acute and convalescent COVID-19 samples from the United States, Italy and Spain. In each case, the material was cDNA or gDNA derived from T cells, B-cell-depleted T cells, or PBMCs.

In the authors' methods: Amplified reference gene primers provided the basis for estimating nucleated cell counts. Profiled with immunoSEQ multiplex PCR; TCRdb holds only in-frame clones, not every one. The D gene and trimming were derived from the DNA, and the V and J assignments and clone size from that table. The sample lists about 130,000 clones; about 88% were seen once. CDR3 size: 12 residues. Germline V gene data show CDR1 as SQVTM and CDR2 as ANQGSEA. Trimming pared 6 bases from V and 3 bases from J, leaving 12 bases between. What was sequenced was peripheral blood. The J gene is TRBJ2-7, the V gene TRBV29-1, with D perhaps matching TRBD1 (6 bases). This sequence was found in an elderly woman with acute or convalescent COVID-19. This CDR3 reads CSVVTGGYEQYF. In DNA, the CDR3 is TGCAGCGTGGTGACAGGCGGCTACGAGCAGTACTTC.